This T cell receptor beta chain is drawn from a study of cytomegalovirus exposure and HLA in healthy donors. General study results and limits: High specificity and sensitivity for cytomegalovirus status were reported for the classifier. Cytomegalovirus-associated status was assigned to more than 150 TCR beta chains. TCR sequences were mostly rare, though some public TCRs occurred in many donors.

From the approximately 110-subject validation cohort, which was separate from the approximately 670-subject first cohort, the donors were drawn. Trimming took 11 bases from V and 7 from J; bases not matched to a gene: 9. The CDR3 runs 13 residues. The germline V gene has CDR1 MDHEN and CDR2 SYDVKM. On this clone itself: The antigen remains unidentified.

The repertoire was sequenced with immunoSEQ multiplex PCR; TCRdb's copy has only in-frame clones and lacks some. The sample lists 260,000 or so clones; approximately 87% were seen once. The sequenced sample consisted of PBMCs. The source is a man younger than 30 in good health and CMV-seronegative. The chain couples TRBV28 to TRBJ1-5; TRBD1 matches at 9 bases. The DNA for the CDR3 is TGTGCCGGTGGGACAGGGTTGGGCCAGCCCCAGCATTTT. It is translated as CAGGTGLGQPQHF.